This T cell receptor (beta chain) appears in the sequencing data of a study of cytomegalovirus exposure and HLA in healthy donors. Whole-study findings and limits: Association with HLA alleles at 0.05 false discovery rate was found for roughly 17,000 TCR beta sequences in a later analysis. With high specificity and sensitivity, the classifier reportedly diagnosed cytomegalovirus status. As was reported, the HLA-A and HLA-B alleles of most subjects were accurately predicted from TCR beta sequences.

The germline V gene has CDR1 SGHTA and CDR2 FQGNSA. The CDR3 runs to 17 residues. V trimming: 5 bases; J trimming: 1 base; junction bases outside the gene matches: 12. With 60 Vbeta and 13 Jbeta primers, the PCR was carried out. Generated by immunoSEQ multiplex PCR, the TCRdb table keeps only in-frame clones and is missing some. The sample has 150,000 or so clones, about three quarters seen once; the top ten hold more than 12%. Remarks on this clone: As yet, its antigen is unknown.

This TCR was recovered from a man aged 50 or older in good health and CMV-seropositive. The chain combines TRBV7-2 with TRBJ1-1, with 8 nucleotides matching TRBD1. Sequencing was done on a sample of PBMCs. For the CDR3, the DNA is TGTGCCAGCAGCCCGTCCTGGGCAGGGACAGGGAACACTGAAGCTTTCTTT. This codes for CASSPSWAGTGNTEAFF. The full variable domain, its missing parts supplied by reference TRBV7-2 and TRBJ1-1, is GAGVSQSPSNKVTEKGKDVELRCDPISGHTALYWYRQSLGQGLEFLIYFQGNSAPDKSGLPSDRFSAERTGGSVSTLTIQRTQQEDSAVYLCASSPSWAGTGNTEAFFGQGTRLTVV.